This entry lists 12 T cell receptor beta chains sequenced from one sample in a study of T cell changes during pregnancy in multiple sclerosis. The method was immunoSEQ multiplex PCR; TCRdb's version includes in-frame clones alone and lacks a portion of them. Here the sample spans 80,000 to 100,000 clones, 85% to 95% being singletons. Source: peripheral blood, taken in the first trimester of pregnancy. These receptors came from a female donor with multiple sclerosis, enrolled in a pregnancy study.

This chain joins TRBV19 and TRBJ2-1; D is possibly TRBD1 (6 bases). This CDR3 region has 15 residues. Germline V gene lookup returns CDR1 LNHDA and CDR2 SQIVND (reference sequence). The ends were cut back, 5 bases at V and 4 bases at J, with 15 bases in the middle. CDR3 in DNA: TGTGCCAGTAGTCTGGGGAGCAGGGGATACAATGAGCAGTTCTTC. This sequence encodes CASSLGSRGYNEQFF. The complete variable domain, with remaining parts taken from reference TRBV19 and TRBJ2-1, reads DGGITQSPKYLFRKEGQNVTLSCEQNLNHDAMYWYRQDPGQGLRLIYYSQIVNDFQKGDIAEGYSVSREKKESFPLTVTSAQKNPTAFYLCASSLGSRGYNEQFFGPGTRLTVL.

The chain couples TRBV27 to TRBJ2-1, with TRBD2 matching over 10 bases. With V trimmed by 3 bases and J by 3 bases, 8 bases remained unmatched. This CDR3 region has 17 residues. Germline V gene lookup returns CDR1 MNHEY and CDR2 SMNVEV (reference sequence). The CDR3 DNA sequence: TGTGCCAGCAGTTTGGAGGCTAGCGGGAGACTCTACAATGAGCAGTTCTTC. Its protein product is CASSLEASGRLYNEQFF.

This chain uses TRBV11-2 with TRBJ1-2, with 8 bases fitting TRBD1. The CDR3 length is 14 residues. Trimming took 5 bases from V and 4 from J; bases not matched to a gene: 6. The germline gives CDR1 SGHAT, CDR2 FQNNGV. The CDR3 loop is CASSLRTGSYGYTF. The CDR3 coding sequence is TGTGCCAGCAGCCTCAGGACAGGGAGCTATGGCTACACCTTC. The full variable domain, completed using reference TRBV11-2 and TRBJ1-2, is EAGVAQSPRYKIIEKRQSVAFWCNPISGHATLYWYQQILGQGPKLLIQFQNNGVVDDSQLPKDRFSAERLKGVDSTLKIQPAKLEDSAVYLCASSLRTGSYGYTFGSGTRLTVV.

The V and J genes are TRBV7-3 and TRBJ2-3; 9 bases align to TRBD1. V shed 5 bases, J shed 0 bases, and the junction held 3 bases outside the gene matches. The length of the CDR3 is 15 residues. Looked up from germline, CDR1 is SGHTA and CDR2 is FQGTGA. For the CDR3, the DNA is TGTGCCAGCAGCCCGGACAGGGGCAGCACAGATACGCAGTATTTT. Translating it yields CASSPDRGSTDTQYF.

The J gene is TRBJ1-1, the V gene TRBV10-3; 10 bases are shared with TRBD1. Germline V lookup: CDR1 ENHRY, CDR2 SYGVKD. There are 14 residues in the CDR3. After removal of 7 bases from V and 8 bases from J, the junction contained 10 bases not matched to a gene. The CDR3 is CAIKGDRGKDEAFF. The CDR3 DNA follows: TGTGCCATCAAAGGGGACAGGGGAAAAGACGAAGCTTTCTTT.

This CDR3 is CASSPGTGGNEQFF. For the CDR3, the DNA is TGTGCCAGTAGTCCCGGGACAGGGGGCAATGAGCAGTTCTTC. The chain carries TRBV19 and TRBJ2-1, with 11 bases that match TRBD1. The CDR3 is made up of 14 amino acids. Looked up from germline, CDR1 is LNHDA and CDR2 is SQIVND (reference sequence). The ends lost 5 bases at V and 6 bases at J; junction bases unmatched: 3.

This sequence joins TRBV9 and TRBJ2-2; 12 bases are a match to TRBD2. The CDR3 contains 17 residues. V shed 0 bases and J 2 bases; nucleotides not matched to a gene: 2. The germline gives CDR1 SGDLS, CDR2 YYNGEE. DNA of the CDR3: TGTGCCAGCAGCGTAGGACTAGCGGGAGTCAACACCGGGGAGCTGTTTTTT. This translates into CASSVGLAGVNTGELFF.

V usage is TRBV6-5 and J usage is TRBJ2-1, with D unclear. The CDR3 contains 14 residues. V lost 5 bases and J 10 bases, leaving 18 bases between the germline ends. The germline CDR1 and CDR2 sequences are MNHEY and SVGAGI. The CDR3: CASSPLQIAPEQFF. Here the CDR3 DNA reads TGTGCCAGCAGTCCACTCCAGATAGCCCCCGAGCAGTTCTTC.

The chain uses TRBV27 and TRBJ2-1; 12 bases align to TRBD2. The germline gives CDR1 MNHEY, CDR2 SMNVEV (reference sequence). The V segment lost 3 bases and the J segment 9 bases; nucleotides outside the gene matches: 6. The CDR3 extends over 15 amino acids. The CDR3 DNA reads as TGTGCCAGCAGTTTGACTAGCGGGAGCGGTGGTGAGCAGTTCTTC. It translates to CASSLTSGSGGEQFF.

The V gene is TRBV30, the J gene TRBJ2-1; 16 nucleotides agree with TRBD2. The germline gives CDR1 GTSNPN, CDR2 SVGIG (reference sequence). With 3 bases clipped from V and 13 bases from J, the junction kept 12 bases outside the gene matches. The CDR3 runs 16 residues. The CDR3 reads CAWSALGTSGRARQFF. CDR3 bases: TGTGCCTGGAGCGCCCTAGGGACTAGCGGGAGGGCGAGACAGTTCTTC.

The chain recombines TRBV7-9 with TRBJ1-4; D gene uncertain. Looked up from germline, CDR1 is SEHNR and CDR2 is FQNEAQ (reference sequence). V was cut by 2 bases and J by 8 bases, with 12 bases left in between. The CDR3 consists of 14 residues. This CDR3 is CASSLRGSGEKLFF. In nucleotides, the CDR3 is TGTGCCAGCAGCTTAAGAGGGTCGGGCGAAAAACTGTTTTTT.

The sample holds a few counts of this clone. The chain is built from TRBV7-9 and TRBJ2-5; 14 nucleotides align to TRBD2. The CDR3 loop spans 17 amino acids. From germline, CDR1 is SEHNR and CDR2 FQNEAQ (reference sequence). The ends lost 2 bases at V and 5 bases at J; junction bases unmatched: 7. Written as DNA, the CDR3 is TGTGCCAGCAGCTTAAGACTAGCGGGAGGGCCCCTGGAGACCCAGTACTTC. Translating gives CASSLRLAGGPLETQYF. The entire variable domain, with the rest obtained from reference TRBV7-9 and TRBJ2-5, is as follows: DTGVSQNPRHKITKRGQNVTFRCDPISEHNRLYWYRQTLGQGPEFLTYFQNEAQLEKSRLLSDRFSAERPKGSFSTLEIQRTEQGDSAMYLCASSLRLAGGPLETQYFGPGTRLLVL.